Listed below are T cell receptor beta chains from one sample, sequenced in a study of cytomegalovirus exposure and HLA in healthy donors. Here immunoSEQ multiplex PCR was the method, and the copy in TCRdb shows in-frame clones only, minus some. Altogether 150,000 to 160,000 clones are present, under 85% being singletons, with the ten largest covering about 3%. The material sequenced was PBMCs. Source of these receptors: a young man in good health and CMV-seronegative. Each CDR3 is given with its conserved first and last residue. The D gene is left open where the match is weak. Only some rows state a clone size, as once, few, many or a class for expanded clones.

d_gene	v_gene	j_gene	abundance	CDR3nt	CDR3aa
.	TRBV29-1	TRBJ2-1	.	TGCAGCGTGGCCGCCAGGGTCAATGAGCAGTTCTTC	CSVAARVNEQFF
.	TRBV4-3	TRBJ1-1	.	TGCGCCAGCAGCCAAGCGAGCATGAACACTGAAGCTTTCTTT	CASSQASMNTEAFF
TRBD1	TRBV2	TRBJ1-2	.	TGTGCCACCTCTATCGGACAGGGGAATGGCTACACCTTC	CATSIGQGNGYTF
.	TRBV6-5	TRBJ1-1	once	TGTGCCAGCAGTCCCCGGGACATAGGGGGAGAAGCTTTCTTT	CASSPRDIGGEAFF
TRBD1	TRBV9	TRBJ2-2	.	TGTGCCAGCAGCCCACAGACAGGGATGAGGACCGGGGAGCTGTTTTTT	CASSPQTGMRTGELFF
TRBD1	TRBV14	TRBJ2-2	.	TGTGCCAGCAGCCCCGGGACAGGGGTCTACGGGGAGCTGTTTTTT	CASSPGTGVYGELFF
TRBD2	TRBV28	TRBJ2-1	few	TGTGCCAGCAGTTTTCTGCGGGGGACCTCCTACAATGAGCAGTTCTTC	CASSFLRGTSYNEQFF
.	TRBV5-6	TRBJ1-2	.	TGTGCCAGCAGCTTGGAGGGCGGACAGTCGGCTTTTAACTATGGCTACACCTTC	CASSLEGGQSAFNYGYTF
.	TRBV4-1	TRBJ2-7	few	TGCGCCAGCAGCCAAGATAGCCCACAATACCTTTACGAGCAGTACTTC	CASSQDSPQYLYEQYF
TRBD1	TRBV30	TRBJ1-5	.	TGTGCCTGGAGTCGACAGGGGGCGCAGCCCCAGCATTTT	CAWSRQGAQPQHF
.	TRBV4-3	TRBJ2-7	.	TGCGCCAGCAGCCAAGATCTGTCCCCCTCCTACGAGCAGTACTTC	CASSQDLSPSYEQYF
TRBD1	TRBV5-1	TRBJ2-1	once	TGCGCCAGCAGCTTGGCCCAGGGGCAGGGGGCGCGTTGGAATGAGCAGTTCTTC	CASSLAQGQGARWNEQFF
.	TRBV27	TRBJ2-7	.	TGTGCCAGCAGTTTAGGGCTAGCTGGATCCTACGAGCAGTACTTC	CASSLGLAGSYEQYF
TRBD1	TRBV29-1	TRBJ1-2	.	TGCAGCGTCCTTGGGACAGGGGGCCTTAACTATGGCTACACCTTC	CSVLGTGGLNYGYTF
.	TRBV7-6	TRBJ2-5	.	TGTGCCAGCAGCCACCGTCTTAGGAGGGTAGAGGAGACCCAGTACTTC	CASSHRLRRVEETQYF
TRBD1	TRBV5-1	TRBJ1-4	.	TGCGCCAGCAGCGGGGACAGGGAAAAACTGTTTTTT	CASSGDREKLFF
.	TRBV27	TRBJ2-7	.	TGTGCCAGCAGTTTAAAAGGGGCGAGGCAGTACTTC	CASSLKGARQYF
.	TRBV2	TRBJ1-1	.	TGTGCCAGCAGTGATCTCAGGTCGGTTACTGAAGCTTTCTTT	CASSDLRSVTEAFF
TRBD1	TRBV6-1	TRBJ1-2	.	TGTGCCAGCAATTTACGACAGGGGGAATACTATGGCTACACCTTC	CASNLRQGEYYGYTF
.	TRBV5-4	TRBJ2-3	few	TGTGCCAGCAGCACGGACCAGGGATCCACAGATACGCAGTATTTT	CASSTDQGSTDTQYF
TRBD1	TRBV5-1	TRBJ1-4	.	TGCGCCAGCAGCGGGACAGGGGCAAATGAAAAACTGTTTTTT	CASSGTGANEKLFF
TRBD1	TRBV5-1	TRBJ1-4	.	TGCGCCAGCCGGACAGGGGCAACTAATGAAAAACTGTTTTTT	CASRTGATNEKLFF
.	TRBV6-5	TRBJ1-2	.	TGTGCCAGCAGTGAAAGGGAGGGCGGCTACACCTTC	CASSEREGGYTF
TRBD1	TRBV5-1	TRBJ1-3	.	TGCGCCAGCACACAGGGGGCGACTGGAAACACCATATATTTT	CASTQGATGNTIYF
TRBD1	TRBV7-2	TRBJ2-7	.	TGTGCCAGCAGCCCACGACAGGGTCCCTTCTACGAGCAGTACTTC	CASSPRQGPFYEQYF
.	TRBV27	TRBJ2-1	.	TGTGCCAGCAGTTGGGGCACCCCCACCTACAATGAGCAGTTCTTC	CASSWGTPTYNEQFF
TRBD1	TRBV5-1	TRBJ2-5	.	TGCGCCAGCAGCTTATGGGACAGGGTGGGTGAGACCCAGTACTTC	CASSLWDRVGETQYF
.	TRBV29-1	TRBJ1-2	few	TGCAGCGGTCCGACCGGGAACTATGGCTACACCTTC	CSGPTGNYGYTF
.	TRBV27	TRBJ2-2	few	TGTGCCAGCAGTTTTGTCTTCACCGGGGAGCTGTTTTTT	CASSFVFTGELFF
.	TRBV9	TRBJ1-5	.	TGTGCCAGCAGCGGGACTTCGAATAGCAATCAGCCCCAGCATTTT	CASSGTSNSNQPQHF
.	TRBV28	TRBJ1-2	.	TGTGCCAGCAGTTTATCTCCCTATGGCTACACCTTC	CASSLSPYGYTF
.	TRBV6-6	TRBJ2-7	.	TGTGCCAGCAGTTACTCGATGCAGGGTCCCTACGAGCAGTACTTC	CASSYSMQGPYEQYF
.	TRBV5-1	TRBJ1-2	.	TGCGCCAGCAGCTTGGCTGACAGTACTAACTATGGCTACACCTTC	CASSLADSTNYGYTF
TRBD1	TRBV5-1	TRBJ1-2	.	TGCGCCAGCAGCCCGGGACAGCACGAGTATGGCTACACCTTC	CASSPGQHEYGYTF
TRBD2	TRBV5-4	TRBJ2-2	.	TGTGCCAGCAGCTTCAAGCGGGGGGGTCATACCGGGGAGCTGTTTTTT	CASSFKRGGHTGELFF
.	TRBV20-1	TRBJ1-5	.	TGCAGTGCTGCGGGTCAGCCCCAGCATTTT	CSAAGQPQHF
TRBD1	TRBV19	TRBJ1-2	once	TGTGCCAGTAGTATGGACAGGGAGAGACGAAGCTATGGCTACACCTTC	CASSMDRERRSYGYTF
TRBD1	TRBV19	TRBJ1-6	.	TGTGCCAGTAGTGCTCGGGACAGAATTTTTAATTCACCCCTCCACTTT	CASSARDRIFNSPLHF
.	TRBV6-5	TRBJ2-5	.	TGTGCCAGCAGTTACTCGAGTCAGGGATATCAAGAGACCCAGTACTTC	CASSYSSQGYQETQYF
TRBD1	TRBV28	TRBJ2-1	.	TGTGCCAGCAGTCCACCGGGACAGGGGGAGTATGAGCAGTTCTTC	CASSPPGQGEYEQFF
TRBD1	TRBV28	TRBJ1-2	.	TGTGCCAGCAGTCCCGGACAGGGTGGCGACTATGGCTACACCTTC	CASSPGQGGDYGYTF
TRBD2	TRBV15	TRBJ2-1	.	TGTGCCACCAGCAGAGGAACGGGGGGTTACAATGAGCAGTTCTTC	CATSRGTGGYNEQFF
TRBD1	TRBV19	TRBJ2-2	.	TGTGCCAGTATCCCAAGGGGGGGGACAGGGAATAGCGCGAACACCGGGGAGCTGTTTTTT	CASIPRGGTGNSANTGELFF
TRBD1	TRBV6-1	TRBJ2-1	.	TGTGCCAGCAGTGCGGATTGGGGGACAGCTTACAATGAGCAGTTCTTC	CASSADWGTAYNEQFF
.	TRBV5-6	TRBJ2-7	.	TGTGCCAGCAGCTTTTCTCGCTACGAGCAGTACTTC	CASSFSRYEQYF
.	TRBV19	TRBJ2-5	few	TGTGCCAGTAGTATAGAGGAGGGTACAGGAACCCAGTACTTC	CASSIEEGTGTQYF
.	TRBV9	TRBJ2-2	few	TGTGCCAGCAGCGTAGCTACGGGGGGGAACAGGGGTCGTCCCGGGGAGCTGTTTTTT	CASSVATGGNRGRPGELFF
.	TRBV18	TRBJ2-6	.	TGTGCCAGCTCACCGGACAGAGCGAACTCTGGGGCCAACGTCCTGACCTTC	CASSPDRANSGANVLTF
.	TRBV28	TRBJ1-1	few	TGTGCCAGCAGTTTCAGGGGCACTGAAGCTTTCTTT	CASSFRGTEAFF
.	TRBV2	TRBJ1-1	.	TGTGCCAGCTCGTGGGCGAACACTGAAGCTTTCTTT	CASSWANTEAFF
.	TRBV6-5	TRBJ1-3	.	TGTGCCAGCACAGAGGGATTCTCTGGAAACACCATATATTTT	CASTEGFSGNTIYF
.	TRBV30	TRBJ2-3	.	TGTGCCTGGAGTGTACAAAGGGGGGGTAAGGCAGATACGCAGTATTTT	CAWSVQRGGKADTQYF
TRBD2	TRBV2	TRBJ2-2	few	TGTGCCAGCAGTGTCCCCCCGGGGGGTATCGCGAACACCGGGGAGCTGTTTTTT	CASSVPPGGIANTGELFF
.	TRBV29-1	TRBJ2-5	.	TGCAGCGTTGAAGACCCGGACAGGGAGGGAGAGACCCAGTACTTC	CSVEDPDREGETQYF
TRBD2	TRBV6-1	TRBJ2-1	.	TGTGCCAGCAGTGACGGGACCTGGGAGGGGCAGTTCTTC	CASSDGTWEGQFF